The clone carrying this T cell receptor beta chain was counted between two and nine times. The data derive from a study of blood T cell repertoires in COVID-19. CDR3 size: 15 residues. Germline V gene data show CDR1 as SGHTA and CDR2 as FQGNSA. Trimming at V came to 3 bases and at J to 5 bases, leaving 2 bases not matched to a gene. TCRdb's copy holds only in-frame clones and misses some; the assay was immunoSEQ multiplex PCR. Here the sample spans approximately 130,000 clones, more than 75% being singletons. The J gene is TRBJ2-5, the V gene TRBV7-2; TRBD2 agrees at 14 bases. Sample: peripheral blood. The sequence was obtained from a man in his sixties with acute or convalescent COVID-19. CDR3: CASSFRTSGGETQYF. The CDR3 DNA is TGTGCCAGCAGCTTCCGGACTAGCGGGGGGGAGACCCAGTACTTC.